Below are 14 T cell receptor beta chains sequenced from a single sample in a study of radiotherapy plus CTLA-4 blockade in lung cancer. Libraries were prepared by immunoSEQ multiplex PCR; TCRdb keeps only in-frame clonotypes and omits some of them. The data show under 65,000 clones, about three quarters seen once. The sequencing used peripheral blood, collected from a patient treated with radiotherapy plus ipilimumab. The receptors were gathered from a human donor with non-small cell lung cancer whose response to radiotherapy plus ipilimumab could not be evaluated.

This chain connects TRBV7-2 to TRBJ2-5; possible D gene TRBD2, 5 bases. The CDR3 length is 15 residues. CDR1 and CDR2 (germline): SGHTA, FQGNSA. Trimming took 4 bases from V and 2 from J, leaving 14 bases between them. Written as DNA, the CDR3 is TGTGCCAGCAGCTATGGGTCGACGGGGCAAGAGACCCAGTACTTC. This codes for CASSYGSTGQETQYF.

A single count supports this clone. The V gene is TRBV30, the J gene TRBJ1-5; a possible D gene is TRBD1 (6 bases). V dropped 5 bases and J dropped 0 bases, with 11 bases sitting between them. CDR3 length equals 14 residues. Germline CDR1 reads GTSNPN; CDR2 reads SVGIG (reference sequence). DNA for the CDR3: TGTGCCTGGTCAAGGGGGGGTAGCAATCAGCCCCAGCATTTT. Its protein product is CAWSRGGSNQPQHF. Full variable domain (rest looked up from reference TRBV30 and TRBJ1-5): SQTIHQWPATLVQPVGSPLSLECTVEGTSNPNLYWYRQAAGRGLQLLFYSVGIGQISSEVPQNLSASRPQDRQFILSSKKLLLSDSGFYLCAWSRGGSNQPQHFGDGTRLSIL.

Of note for this clone: The same CDR3 can be traced to other DNA sequences in this sample. The chain has TRBV5-4 and TRBJ2-3; 12 nucleotides agree with TRBD2. With V trimmed by 9 bases and J by 4 bases, 12 bases remained unmatched. Per the germline V gene, CDR1 is SGHNT and CDR2 is YYREEE (reference sequence). The CDR3 is 16 residues long. The CDR3 DNA follows: TGTGCCATTAAGACTAGCGGGAGACTAAACGCAGATACGCAGTATTTT. This codes for CAIKTSGRLNADTQYF.

V and J are TRBV5-1 and TRBJ1-5; weak D call: TRBD1 (6 bases). CDR1 SGHRS and CDR2 YFSETQ come from the germline V gene. The CDR3 sequence is 15 residues long. The V end was cut by 1 base, the J end by 5 bases, with 13 bases between. The CDR3: CASSLWAGADQPQHF. In DNA form, the CDR3 reads TGCGCCAGCAGCTTGTGGGCAGGGGCAGATCAGCCCCAGCATTTT.

The genes are TRBV30 and TRBJ2-1, with D tentatively TRBD2 (6 bases). Trimming removed 0 bases at V and 9 bases at J, with 15 bases between. Germline V lookup: CDR1 GTSNPN, CDR2 SVGIG (reference sequence). This CDR3 region has 14 residues. CDR3 coding DNA: TGTGCCTGGAGTGTTAATTCGCGAGCGGGTGAGCAGTTCTTC. Translating gives CAWSVNSRAGEQFF.

The gene calls are TRBV28 and TRBJ2-7; D gene unclear. Germline CDR1 and CDR2: MDHEN and SYDVKM. There are 13 residues in the CDR3. Trimming took 4 bases from V and 5 from J, leaving 12 bases between them. In DNA, the CDR3 is TGTGCCAGCAGTTCCCATGATGAGGACGAGCAGTACTTC. This codes for CASSSHDEDEQYF. Looking up the rest from reference TRBV28 and TRBJ2-7 gives the full variable domain: DVKVTQSSRYLVKRTGEKVFLECVQDMDHENMFWYRQDPGLGLRLIYFSYDVKMKEKGDIPEGYSVSREKKERFSLILESASTNQTSMYLCASSSHDEDEQYFGPGTRLTVT.

V is TRBV30 and J is TRBJ1-5; D unresolved. From germline, CDR1 is GTSNPN and CDR2 SVGIG (reference sequence). With 2 bases removed from V and 0 bases from J, the gap between germline ends came to 5 bases. The CDR3 totals 13 residues. The CDR3: CAWSRYSNQPQHF. CDR3 bases: TGTGCCTGGAGTCGGTATAGCAATCAGCCCCAGCATTTT.

The chain joins TRBV11-2 to TRBJ2-7; D might be TRBD1 (6 bases). The germline V gene encodes CDR1 SGHAT and CDR2 FQNNGV. The CDR3 covers 16 residues. Trimming removed 3 bases at V and 2 bases at J, with 17 bases between. This chain's CDR3 is CASSFSSRGRPYEQYF. The CDR3 nucleotides are TGTGCCAGCAGCTTTAGTTCCAGGGGTCGGCCCTACGAGCAGTACTTC.

A few counts support this clone. The V call is TRBV27, the J call TRBJ2-7, with 8 bases lining up with TRBD1. Germline V gene lookup returns CDR1 MNHEY and CDR2 SMNVEV (reference sequence). With 6 bases clipped from V and 9 bases from J, the junction kept 13 bases outside the gene matches. CDR3 length: 14 amino acids. CDR3 protein: CASSSDRAYSAQYF. Here the CDR3 DNA reads TGTGCCAGCAGCTCGGACAGGGCATATTCTGCGCAGTACTTC.

The V and J genes are TRBV28 and TRBJ1-5; 8 bases map to TRBD1. V dropped 2 bases and J dropped 6; count of bases not matched to a gene: 6. Germline V lookup: CDR1 MDHEN, CDR2 SYDVKM. The CDR3 loop spans 15 amino acids. The CDR3 DNA reads TGTGCCAGCAGTTTAAGGACAGGGAGAACTCAGCCCCAGCATTTT. Encoded protein: CASSLRTGRTQPQHF.

This clone appeared a few times. The rearrangement links TRBV6-4 to TRBJ1-2, with 9 bases fitting TRBD1. V shed 6 bases and J 6 bases; nucleotides not matched to a gene: 11. The CDR3 contains 15 residues. Germline CDR1 is MRHNA and CDR2 is SNTAGT. The CDR3 loop is CASRTSGTGLDGYTF. The CDR3 nucleotides are TGTGCCAGCAGAACCAGCGGGACAGGGCTCGATGGCTACACCTTC.

The genes are TRBV27 and TRBJ2-7, with D tentatively TRBD2 (6 bases). CDR1 MNHEY and CDR2 SMNVEV come from the germline V gene (reference sequence). V dropped 0 bases and J dropped 3 bases, with 15 bases sitting between them. The CDR3 loop spans 16 amino acids. The CDR3: CASSLSWDRRVYEQYF. For the CDR3, the DNA is TGTGCCAGCAGTTTATCCTGGGACCGGAGGGTCTACGAGCAGTACTTC.

The V call is TRBV5-6, the J call TRBJ1-1; tentative D call: TRBD1 (5 bases). Germline CDR1 is SGHDT and CDR2 is YYEEEE. CDR3 length: 14 amino acids. Trimming cost V 4 bases and J 2 bases, with 12 bases left between them. The CDR3 spells CASSRTFFNTEAFF. CDR3 DNA: TGTGCCAGCAGCCGGACATTTTTCAACACTGAAGCTTTCTTT.

V is TRBV5-1 and J is TRBJ2-3; weak D call: TRBD2 (7 bases). There are 17 residues in the CDR3. Between the trimmed V and J ends, which lost 4 bases and 0 bases, there was a span of 18 bases. Germline CDR1 and CDR2: SGHRS and YFSETQ. The CDR3 spells CASSPRGAIPSTDTQYF. The CDR3 coding sequence is TGCGCCAGCAGCCCCCGGGGGGCCATTCCTAGCACAGATACGCAGTATTTT.